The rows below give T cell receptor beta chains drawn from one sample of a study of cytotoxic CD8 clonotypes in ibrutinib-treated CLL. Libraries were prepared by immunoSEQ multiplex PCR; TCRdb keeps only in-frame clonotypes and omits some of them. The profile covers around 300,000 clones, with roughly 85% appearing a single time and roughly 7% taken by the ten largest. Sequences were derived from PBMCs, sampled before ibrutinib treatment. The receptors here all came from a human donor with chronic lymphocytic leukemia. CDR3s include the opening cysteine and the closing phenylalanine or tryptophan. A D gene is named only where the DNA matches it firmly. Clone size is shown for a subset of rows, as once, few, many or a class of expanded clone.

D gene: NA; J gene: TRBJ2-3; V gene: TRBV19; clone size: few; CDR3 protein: CASSIGRESSTDTQYF; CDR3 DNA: TGTGCCAGTAGTATCGGTCGGGAGAGTAGCACAGATACGCAGTATTTT
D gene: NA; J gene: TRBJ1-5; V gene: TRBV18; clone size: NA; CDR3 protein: CASSPMGAQNQPQHF; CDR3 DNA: TGTGCCAGCTCACCCATGGGGGCTCAGAATCAGCCCCAGCATTTT
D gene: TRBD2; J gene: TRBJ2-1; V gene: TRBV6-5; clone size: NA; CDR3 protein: CASSYSGTQQFF; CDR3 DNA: TGTGCCAGCAGTTACAGCGGGACTCAGCAGTTCTTC
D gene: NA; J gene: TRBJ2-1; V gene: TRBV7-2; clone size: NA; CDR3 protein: CASSPSGGLHEQFF; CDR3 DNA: TGTGCCAGCAGCCCCTCCGGAGGTTTACATGAGCAGTTCTTC
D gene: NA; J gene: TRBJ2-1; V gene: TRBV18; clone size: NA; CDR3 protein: CASSPQPDNEQFF; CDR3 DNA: TGTGCCAGCTCACCTCAGCCTGACAATGAGCAGTTCTTC
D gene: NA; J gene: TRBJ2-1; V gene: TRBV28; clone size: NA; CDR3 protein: CASRSVYSYNEQFF; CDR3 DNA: TGTGCCAGTCGTAGCGTCTACTCCTACAATGAGCAGTTCTTC
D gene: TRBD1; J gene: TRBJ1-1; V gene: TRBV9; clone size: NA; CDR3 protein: CASSIGQGNTEAFF; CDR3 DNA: TGTGCCAGCAGCATCGGACAGGGTAACACTGAAGCTTTCTTT
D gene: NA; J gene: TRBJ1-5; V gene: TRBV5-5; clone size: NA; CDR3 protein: CASSLDRGSGFSNQPQHF; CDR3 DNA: TGTGCCAGCAGCTTGGATCGGGGGTCTGGTTTCAGCAATCAGCCCCAGCATTTT
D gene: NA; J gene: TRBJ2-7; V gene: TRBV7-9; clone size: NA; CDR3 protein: CASSLIGKGDEQYF; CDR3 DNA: TGTGCCAGCAGCTTAATAGGTAAGGGAGACGAGCAGTACTTC
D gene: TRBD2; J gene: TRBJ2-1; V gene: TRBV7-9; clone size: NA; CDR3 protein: CASSLVGLAGGVEQFF; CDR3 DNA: TGTGCCAGCAGCCTAGTGGGACTAGCGGGAGGTGTTGAGCAGTTCTTC
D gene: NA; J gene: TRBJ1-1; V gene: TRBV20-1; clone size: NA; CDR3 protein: CSARDARGAFF; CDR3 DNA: TGCAGTGCTAGGGACGCCAGGGGAGCTTTCTTT
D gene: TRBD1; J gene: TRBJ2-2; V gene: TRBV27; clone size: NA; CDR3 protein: CASRAQGANTGELFF; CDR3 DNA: TGTGCCAGCAGAGCGCAGGGGGCGAACACCGGGGAGCTGTTTTTT
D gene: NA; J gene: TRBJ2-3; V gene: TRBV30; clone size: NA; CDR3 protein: CAWRAAVETDTQYF; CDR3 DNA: TGTGCCTGGAGAGCCGCAGTAGAAACAGATACGCAGTATTTT
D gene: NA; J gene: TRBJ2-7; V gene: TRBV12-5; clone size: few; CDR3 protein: CASGLVIAVQYF; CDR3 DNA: TGTGCTAGTGGTTTGGTAATAGCTGTGCAGTACTTC
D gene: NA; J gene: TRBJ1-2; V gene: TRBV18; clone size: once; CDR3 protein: CASSPPNVGGAGYTF; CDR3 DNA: TGTGCCAGCTCACCACCGAATGTGGGGGGCGCTGGCTACACCTTC
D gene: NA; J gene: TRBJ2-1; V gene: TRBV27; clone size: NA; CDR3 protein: CASSDGISSYNEQFF; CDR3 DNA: TGTGCCAGCAGTGACGGGATCAGCTCCTACAATGAGCAGTTCTTC
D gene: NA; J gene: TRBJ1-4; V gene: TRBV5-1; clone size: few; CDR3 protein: CASSLSWANEKLFF; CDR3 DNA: TGCGCCAGCAGCCTTAGTTGGGCTAATGAAAAACTGTTTTTT
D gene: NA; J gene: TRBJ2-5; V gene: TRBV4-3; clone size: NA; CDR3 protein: CASSQNLGNQETQYF; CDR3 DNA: TGCGCCAGCAGCCAAAACCTGGGTAACCAAGAGACCCAGTACTTC
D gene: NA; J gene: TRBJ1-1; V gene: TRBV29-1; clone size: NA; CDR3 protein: CSVEGRVAEAFF; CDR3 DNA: TGCAGCGTCGAGGGCAGGGTGGCTGAAGCTTTCTTT
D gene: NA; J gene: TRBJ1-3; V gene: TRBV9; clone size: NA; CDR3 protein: CASSVQGRSGGNTIYF; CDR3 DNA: TGTGCCAGCAGCGTACAGGGACGTTCGGGTGGAAACACCATATATTTT
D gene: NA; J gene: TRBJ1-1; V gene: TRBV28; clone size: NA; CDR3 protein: CASSLSAKLNTEAFF; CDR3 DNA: TGTGCCAGCAGTTTATCGGCCAAATTGAACACTGAAGCTTTCTTT
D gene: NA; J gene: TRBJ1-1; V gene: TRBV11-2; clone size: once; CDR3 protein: CASSLGSEAFF; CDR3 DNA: TGTGCCAGCAGCTTAGGCAGCGAAGCTTTCTTT
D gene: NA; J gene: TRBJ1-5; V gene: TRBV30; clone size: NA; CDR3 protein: CAWSVGGSNQPQHF; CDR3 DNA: TGTGCCTGGAGTGTCGGGGGTAGCAATCAGCCCCAGCATTTT
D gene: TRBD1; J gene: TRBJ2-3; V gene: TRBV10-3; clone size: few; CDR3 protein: CAISGQGASTDTQYF; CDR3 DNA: TGTGCCATCAGTGGACAGGGGGCAAGCACAGATACGCAGTATTTT
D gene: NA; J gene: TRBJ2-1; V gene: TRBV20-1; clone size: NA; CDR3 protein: CSARGDGEQFF; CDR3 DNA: TGCAGTGCTAGAGGGGATGGTGAGCAGTTCTTC
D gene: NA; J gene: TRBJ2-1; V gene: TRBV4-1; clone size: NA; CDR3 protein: CASSPHVRSSYNEQFF; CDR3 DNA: TGCGCCAGCAGCCCTCACGTGAGGAGCTCCTACAATGAGCAGTTCTTC
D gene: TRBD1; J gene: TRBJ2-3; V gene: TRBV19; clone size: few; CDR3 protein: CASSVGQTDTQYF; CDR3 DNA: TGTGCCAGTAGTGTGGGACAGACAGATACGCAGTATTTT
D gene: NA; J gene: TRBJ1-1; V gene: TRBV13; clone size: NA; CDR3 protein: CASSLGGTYAEAFF; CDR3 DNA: TGTGCCAGCAGCTTAGGCGGGACATACGCTGAAGCTTTCTTT
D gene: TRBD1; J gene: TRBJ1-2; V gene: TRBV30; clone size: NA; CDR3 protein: CAWSATGGRYGYTF; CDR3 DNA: TGTGCCTGGAGTGCCACAGGGGGGCGGTATGGCTACACCTTC
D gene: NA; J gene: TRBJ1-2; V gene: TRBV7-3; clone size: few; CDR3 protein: CASSSSRDNYGYTF; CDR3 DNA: TGTGCCAGCAGCTCATCCCGGGACAACTATGGCTACACCTTC
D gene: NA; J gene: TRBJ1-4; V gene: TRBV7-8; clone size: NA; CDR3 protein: CASSLVRRATNEKLFF; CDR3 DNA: TGTGCCAGCAGCTTAGTCCGAAGGGCAACTAATGAAAAACTGTTTTTT
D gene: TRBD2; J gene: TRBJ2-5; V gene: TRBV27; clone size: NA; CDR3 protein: CASSLGLSGRAIRETQYF; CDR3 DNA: TGTGCCAGCAGTTTGGGGTTGAGCGGGAGGGCCATTAGGGAGACCCAGTACTTC
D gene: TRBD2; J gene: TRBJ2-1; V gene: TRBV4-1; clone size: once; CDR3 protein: CASSQDGGEWNEQFF; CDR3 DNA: TGCGCCAGCAGCCAAGATGGGGGGGAGTGGAATGAGCAGTTCTTC
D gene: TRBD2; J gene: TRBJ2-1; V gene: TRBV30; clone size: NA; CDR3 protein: CAWTSGILNEQFF; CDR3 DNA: TGTGCCTGGACTAGCGGGATACTTAATGAGCAGTTCTTC
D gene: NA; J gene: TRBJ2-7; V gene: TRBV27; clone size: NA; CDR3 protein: CASSLGSTLSYEQYF; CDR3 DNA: TGTGCCAGCAGTTTGGGGTCAACCCTCTCCTACGAGCAGTACTTC
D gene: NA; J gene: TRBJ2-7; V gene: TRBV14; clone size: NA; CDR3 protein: CASSQVQGREQYF; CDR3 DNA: TGTGCCAGCAGCCAAGTGCAGGGGCGCGAGCAGTACTTC
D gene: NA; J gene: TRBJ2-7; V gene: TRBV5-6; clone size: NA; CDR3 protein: CASSEFGPGVYEQYF; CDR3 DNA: TGTGCCAGCAGCGAGTTTGGGCCTGGGGTCTACGAGCAGTACTTC
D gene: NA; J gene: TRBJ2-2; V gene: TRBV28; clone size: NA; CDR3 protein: CATRQMNTGELFF; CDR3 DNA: TGTGCCACCCGACAGATGAACACCGGGGAGCTGTTTTTT
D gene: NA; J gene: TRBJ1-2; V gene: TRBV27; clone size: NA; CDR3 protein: CASSLSPTPLGGYTF; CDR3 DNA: TGTGCCAGCAGTTTATCCCCGACTCCCCTGGGCGGCTACACCTTC
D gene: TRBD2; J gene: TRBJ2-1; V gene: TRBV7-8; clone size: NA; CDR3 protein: CASSLALSPGLAVAASYNEQFF; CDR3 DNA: TGTGCCAGCAGCTTAGCGCTATCCCCTGGACTAGCGGTGGCGGCCTCCTACAATGAGCAGTTCTTC
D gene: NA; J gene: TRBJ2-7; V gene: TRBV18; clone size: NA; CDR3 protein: CASSPGQSGYEQYF; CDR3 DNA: TGTGCCAGCTCACCAGGACAGAGCGGATACGAGCAGTACTTC
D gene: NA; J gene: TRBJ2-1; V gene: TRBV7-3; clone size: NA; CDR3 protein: CASSLTEDGEQFF; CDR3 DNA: TGTGCCAGCAGCTTAACTGAGGACGGTGAGCAGTTCTTC
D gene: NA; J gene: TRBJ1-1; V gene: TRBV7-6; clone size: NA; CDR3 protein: CASSLNHKPNTEAFF; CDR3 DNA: TGTGCCAGCAGCCTCAACCATAAGCCGAACACTGAAGCTTTCTTT
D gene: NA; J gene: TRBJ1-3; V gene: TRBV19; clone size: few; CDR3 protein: CASSSSGAGNTIYF; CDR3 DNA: TGTGCCAGTAGTAGCTCAGGGGCTGGAAACACCATATATTTT
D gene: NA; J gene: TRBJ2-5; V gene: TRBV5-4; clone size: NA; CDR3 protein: CASSRSTKQETQYF; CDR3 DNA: TGTGCCAGCAGCCGAAGCACTAAGCAAGAGACCCAGTACTTC
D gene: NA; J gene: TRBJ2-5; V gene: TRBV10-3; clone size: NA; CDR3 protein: CAISESGLQETQYF; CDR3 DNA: TGTGCCATCAGTGAGTCGGGACTTCAAGAGACCCAGTACTTC
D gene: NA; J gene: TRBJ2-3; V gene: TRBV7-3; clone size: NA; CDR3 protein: CASSSAGGAQYF; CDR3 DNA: TGTGCCAGCAGCTCCGCTGGAGGGGCGCAGTATTTT
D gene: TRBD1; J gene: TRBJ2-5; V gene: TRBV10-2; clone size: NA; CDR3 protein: CASTGQGQETQYF; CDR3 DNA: TGCGCCAGCACCGGACAGGGGCAAGAGACCCAGTACTTC
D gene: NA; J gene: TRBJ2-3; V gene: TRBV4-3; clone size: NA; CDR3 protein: CASSQDRNATEISTDTQYF; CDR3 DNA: TGCGCCAGCAGCCAAGACCGCAACGCAACGGAAATTAGCACAGATACGCAGTATTTT
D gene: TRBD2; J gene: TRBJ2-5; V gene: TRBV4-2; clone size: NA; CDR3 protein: CASSQEVTGRALETQYF; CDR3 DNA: TGTGCCAGCAGCCAAGAAGTCACCGGGAGGGCCCTGGAGACCCAGTACTTC
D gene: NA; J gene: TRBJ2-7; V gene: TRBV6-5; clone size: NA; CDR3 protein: CASSTVSVEQYF; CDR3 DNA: TGTGCCAGCTCGACAGTTTCTGTGGAGCAGTACTTC
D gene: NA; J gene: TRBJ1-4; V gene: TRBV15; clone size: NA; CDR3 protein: CATSRDTGYNEKLFF; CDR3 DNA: TGTGCCACCAGCAGAGATACAGGGTATAATGAAAAACTGTTTTTT
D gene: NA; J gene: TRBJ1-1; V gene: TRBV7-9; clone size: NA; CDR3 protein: CASSLEVRHSGAFF; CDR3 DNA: TGTGCCAGCAGCTTAGAGGTTCGGCACTCGGGAGCTTTCTTT
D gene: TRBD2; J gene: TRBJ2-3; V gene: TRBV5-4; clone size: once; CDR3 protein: CASSSERLAGGADTQYF; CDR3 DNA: TGTGCCAGCAGCTCGGAACGACTAGCGGGGGGGGCAGATACGCAGTATTTT